The clone carrying this T cell receptor beta chain was counted a single time. The sample originates from a study of blood T cell repertoires in COVID-19. As processed by the authors: The assay estimated nucleated cells by amplifying reference gene primers. Some clones are missing from TCRdb's copy, which holds only in-frame ones; the method was immunoSEQ multiplex PCR. D and trimming come from the DNA, and the V and J calls and clone size come from that table. In the table there are approximately 150,000 clones, 80% to 90% of which are singletons. The TCR was taken from a man between 60 and 75 years old with active or convalescent COVID-19. The specimen sequenced was peripheral blood.

CDR3 nucleotide sequence: TGTGCCAGCAGTGACCCCCAGCGGGAGAGCGAGACCCAGTACTTC. It encodes CASSDPQRESETQYF. The rearrangement uses TRBV2 and TRBJ2-5; TRBD2 matches 8 bases. Unmatched junction bases numbered 8, after V lost 3 bases and J lost 5 bases. The CDR3 contains 15 residues. Looked up from germline, CDR1 is SNHLY and CDR2 is FYNNEI. The variable domain in full, completed from reference TRBV2 and TRBJ2-5, reads EPEVTQTPSHQVTQMGQEVILRCVPISNHLYFYWYRQILGQKVEFLVSFYNNEISEKSEIFDDQFSVERPDGSNFTLKIRSTKLEDSAMYFCASSDPQRESETQYFGPGTRLLVL.